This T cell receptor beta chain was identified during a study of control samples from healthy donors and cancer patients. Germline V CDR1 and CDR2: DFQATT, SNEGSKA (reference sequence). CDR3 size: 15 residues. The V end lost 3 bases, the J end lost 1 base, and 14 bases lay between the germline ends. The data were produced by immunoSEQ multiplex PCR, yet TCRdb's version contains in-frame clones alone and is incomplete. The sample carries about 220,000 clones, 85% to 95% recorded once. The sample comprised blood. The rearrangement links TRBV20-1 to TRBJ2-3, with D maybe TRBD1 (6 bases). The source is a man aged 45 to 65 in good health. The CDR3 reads CSASNRVRGTDTQYF. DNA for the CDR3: TGCAGTGCTAGTAACAGGGTAAGGGGCACAGATACGCAGTATTTT.